This TCR beta chain was recorded in a study of control samples from healthy donors and cancer patients. Only in-frame clones appear in the TCRdb table, and some are missing; sequencing was by immunoSEQ multiplex PCR. This table holds some 130,000 clones, about 90% found once. V was pared by 3 bases and J by 3 bases, with 12 bases between. The CDR3 has 15 amino acids. Germline CDR1 is SGDLS and CDR2 is YYNGEE. Sequencing was performed on blood. This TCR was recovered from a woman aged 50 to 60 in good health. The chain links TRBV9 to TRBJ1-4; TRBD1 is a possible D gene (6 bases). The CDR3 is CASSAQGWANEKLFF. The DNA of the CDR3 is TGTGCCAGCAGCGCGCAGGGGTGGGCTAATGAAAAACTGTTTTTT.